These 15 T cell receptor beta chains were sequenced from one sample in a study of CD8 T cells in Susac syndrome. A quantity of 0.5 to 1 ug RNA underwent reverse transcription using random hexamers. MiXCR, run by TCRdb on the immunoSEQ multiplex PCR reads, gives a single entry per CDR3 protein. The table has some 200,000 distinct CDR3 sequences, roughly 95% seen once; the top ten hold 0.093%. Sequencing was carried out using CD4+ T cells from PBMCs. The receptors originated from a human donor with multiple sclerosis.

This clonotype was seen a single time. In DNA form, the CDR3 reads TGCAGCGTTGAAGAAGTGAAGGGAGGCGAGCAGTACTTC. It encodes CSVEEVKGGEQYF. V and J are TRBV29-1 and TRBJ2-7; weak D call: TRBD2 (6 bases). The germline V gene encodes CDR1 SQVTM and CDR2 ANQGSEA. The CDR3 runs 13 residues. The V end lost 0 bases, the J end lost 6 bases, and 12 bases lay between the germline ends.

The chain couples TRBV3-1 to TRBJ2-1; 7 bases are shared with TRBD2. Unmatched junction bases numbered 6, after V lost 4 bases and J lost 0 bases. This CDR3 contains 16 residues. The germline gives CDR1 LGHDT, CDR2 YNNKEL (reference sequence). CDR3 sequence: CASSLSSGASYNEQFF. The CDR3 DNA follows: TGTGCCAGCAGCCTATCTAGCGGAGCCTCCTACAATGAGCAGTTCTTC.

V is TRBV4-2 and J is TRBJ2-1; TRBD2 matches at 14 bases. CDR3 size: 20 residues. The germline V gene has CDR1 LGHNA and CDR2 YNFKEQ. Trimming at V came to 1 base and at J to 5 bases, leaving 13 bases not matched to a gene. DNA for the CDR3: TGTGCCAGCAGCCAAGTCTCTGTGACTAGCGGGAGGGAATTAAACAATGAGCAGTTCTTC. The encoded protein is CASSQVSVTSGRELNNEQFF.

The rearrangement uses TRBV29-1 and TRBJ1-2; 7 bases are shared with TRBD1. The CDR3 length is 13 residues. Germline CDR1 and CDR2: SQVTM and ANQGSEA. V gave up 4 bases and J gave up 2 bases; unmatched junction bases: 4. CDR3 protein: CSVADRPNYGYTF. The DNA for the CDR3 is TGCAGCGTTGCGGACAGGCCGAACTATGGCTACACCTTC.

The CDR3 sequence is CASSQQDSHGYTF. The CDR3 DNA reads TGTGCCAGCAGCCAACAGGACAGCCATGGCTACACCTTC. The chain joins TRBV3-1 to TRBJ1-2; tentatively, D is TRBD1 (6 bases). Trimming cost V 2 bases and J 6 bases, with 10 bases left between them. CDR1 and CDR2 (germline): LGHDT, YNNKEL (reference sequence). The CDR3 length is 13 residues.

The rearrangement uses TRBV7-3 and TRBJ2-1, with 15 bases fitting TRBD2. CDR1 is SGHTA, CDR2 FQGTGA, per germline. The CDR3 is made up of 16 amino acids. J gave up 7 bases and V 4 bases, and 5 bases lay outside the gene matches. The CDR3 DNA sequence: TGTGCCAGCAGCTCTCAGGGACTAGCGGGGGGTAATGAGCAGTTCTTC. This translates into CASSSQGLAGGNEQFF.

For the CDR3, the DNA is TGTGCCAGCAGCCCAGCAGGCCCCAATGAGCAGTTCTTC. It encodes CASSPAGPNEQFF. The chain employs TRBV11-2 and TRBJ2-1; no clear D gene. This CDR3 region has 13 residues. The V gene's germline CDR1 is SGHAT and CDR2 FQNNGV. V lost 5 bases and J 6 bases, leaving 11 bases between the germline ends. The complete variable domain, with remaining parts taken from reference TRBV11-2 and TRBJ2-1, reads EAGVAQSPRYKIIEKRQSVAFWCNPISGHATLYWYQQILGQGPKLLIQFQNNGVVDDSQLPKDRFSAERLKGVDSTLKIQPAKLEDSAVYLCASSPAGPNEQFFGPGTRLTVL.

V usage is TRBV5-1 and J usage is TRBJ2-5; TRBD1 might be the D (6 bases). CDR1 is SGHRS and CDR2 is YFSETQ in the germline V gene. This CDR3 is built from 16 residues. Trimming took 4 bases from V and 2 from J, leaving 18 bases between them. CDR3 sequence (DNA): TGCGCCAGCAGCACCGCGACAGGCCTGGGGCAAGAGACCCAGTACTTC. It codes for CASSTATGLGQETQYF.

This clonotype has a single count. The chain employs TRBV24-1 and TRBJ1-3, with 7 bases lining up with TRBD1. V was clipped by 4 bases and J by 2 bases; unmatched bases: 7. The CDR3 spans 16 residues. Germline CDR1 and CDR2: KGHDR and SFDVKD. This CDR3 reads CATSDPLDRAGNTIYF. CDR3 DNA: TGTGCCACCAGTGACCCCCTTGACAGGGCTGGAAACACCATATATTTT.

The chain employs TRBV6-5 and TRBJ1-4; D perhaps matches TRBD1 (5 bases). Germline V gene lookup returns CDR1 MNHEY and CDR2 SVGAGI. The V gene lost 0 bases and the J gene lost 3 bases, with 11 bases spanning the gap. This CDR3 has 16 amino acids. CDR3 sequence: CASSYSVTGANEKLFF. In DNA form, the CDR3 reads TGTGCCAGCAGTTACTCGGTTACAGGAGCTAATGAAAAACTGTTTTTT.

This chain joins TRBV9 and TRBJ2-3; no definite D call. Trimming took 3 bases from V and 2 from J, leaving 10 bases between them. This CDR3 is built from 14 residues. Germline loops: CDR1 SGDLS, CDR2 YYNGEE. Here the CDR3 reads CASSGPGPTDTQYF. CDR3 nucleotide sequence: TGTGCCAGCAGCGGCCCCGGGCCCACAGATACGCAGTATTTT.

V usage is TRBV15 and J usage is TRBJ2-1, with a tentative D call TRBD1 (5 bases). Germline lookup yields CDR1 LNHNV and CDR2 YYDKDF (reference sequence). V shed 1 base and J shed 7 bases, with 8 bases lying between them. This CDR3 region has 13 residues. In nucleotides, the CDR3 is TGTGCCACCAGCAGAGGCAGGGCGAATGAGCAGTTCTTC. Its translation: CATSRGRANEQFF.

This chain connects TRBV6-2 or TRBV6-3 to TRBJ1-2; 9 bases map to TRBD1. V lost 4 bases to trimming and J lost 4 bases; unmatched junction nucleotides: 1. Per the germline V gene, CDR1 is MNHEY and CDR2 is SVGEGT. This CDR3 has 13 residues. The CDR3 loop reads CASSWDRAYGYTF. The CDR3 nucleotides are TGTGCCAGCAGTTGGGACAGGGCCTATGGCTACACCTTC.

For this clonotype: One end of the junction does not line up with germline, which may come from a read error. This chain links TRBV7-8 with TRBJ2-4, with D perhaps given as TRBD1 or TRBD2 (5 bases each). The CDR3 extends over 13 amino acids. Germline assignment: CDR1 SGHVS and CDR2 FQNEAQ. CDR3 bases: TGTGCCAGCAGCCCCGGGACCGGCCTTGGCCCAGTCTTC. This codes for CASSPGTGLGPVF.

V is TRBV10-3 and J is TRBJ1-1, with D unclear. In germline, CDR1 is ENHRY, CDR2 SYGVKD. The CDR3 runs 11 residues. The V end was cut by 6 bases, the J end by 4 bases, with 6 bases between. The CDR3 nucleotides are TGTGCCATCAGAAGACCCACTGAAGCTTTCTTT. It specifies CAIRRPTEAFF.